This T cell receptor beta chain appears in the sequencing data of a study of beta chain features in type 1 diabetes (dated by TCRdb to the late 2010s). Background for the entire study: Mean age, gender distribution, total cell number and subset yield were not different between patients and healthy donors. Across all samples, almost 110 million sorted cells were examined, and cell number per subset correlated strongly with RNA yield. In the study, TCRB repertoires of sorted circulating CD4+ T cell subsets from recently diagnosed type 1 diabetes patients were compared with those of matched healthy donors. Whereas all 30 or so donors provided naive and central memory subsets, regulatory and stem cell-like memory subsets were isolated from just 8 patients and about 8 healthy donors.

The entire isolated RNA was reverse transcribed using the High Capacity cDNA Reverse Transcription Kit, and thus expressed TCRB transcripts were sequenced. Naive, central memory and regulatory T cell samples underwent deep immunoSEQ sequencing, averaging roughly 3.3 million total reads per sample. Sorted cells were lysed in RLT buffer and RNA was extracted with DNase-treated RNeasy Micro or Mini kits, depending on cell number. Each cell subset was processed on its own to prevent cross-contamination, while patient and healthy donor samples were processed together. Using the immunoSEQ multiplex PCR, TCRB sequences were amplified from cDNA into 87-bp fragments spanning the CDR3 region. The amplicons were sequenced using the Illumina HiSeq platform. Concerning the study's data processing: PCR bias was corrected computationally using synthetic template baselines, and reads within Hamming distance 2 were collapsed, with unmergeable singletons discarded. Reads were aligned to IMGT to assign V, D and J genes, CDR3 length, and insertions or deletions at six rearrangement sites. Within each subset, clonotype counts were normalized to sorted cell number, and only after that were true diversity and Gini coefficients computed with the tcR R package. Repertoire sharing was quantified using the overlap coefficient calculated on TCRB nucleotide sequences. Out-of-frame TCRB sequences from naive cells were analyzed as a proxy for the pre-selection repertoire. Not all clones reach the TCRdb copy of this immuneACCESS table, which keeps in-frame sequences only. Checked studies attribute under half of the gap to unresolved V genes and leave the rest unexplained. V and J calls and clone size are given by that table; D and trimming were obtained from the DNA. The sample table holds 640,000 or so clones, of which roughly 13% were seen once. Clones ranked in the top ten supply 0.03% to 0.04% of the sample.

Each donor gave one peripheral blood draw, approximately 0.11 L on average, collected into heparinised tubes. A BD FACSAria II was used to sort naive, central memory, regulatory and stem cell-like memory CD4+ T cells with a panel that included CD45RO, CCR7, CD25, CD127, CD95 and CD27. Every sorted population had a purity above 95%. Right away, PBMCs were isolated by Lymphoprep density gradient centrifugation and were stained directly, with no culture step. So that batch effects would be minimized, each experiment stained and sorted samples in pairs, pairing one healthy donor with one patient. What the authors observed across the whole study: PCR might favor shorter templates, but patient and control samples were amplified and corrected together, so any skew would affect both groups equally. At VDJ recombination sites, patients with type 1 diabetes made fewer insertions and deleted more nucleotides, a pattern implying thymic rearrangement abnormalities. Because cDNA rather than genomic DNA was sequenced, highly expressing activated cells could have been over-represented, although no difference in activation and CD3 levels was found between groups. Naive, central memory and regulatory TCRB repertoires appeared to be more similar among patients than among healthy donors. Because small numbers of individuals were included in the HLA sub-analyses, any influence of HLA type on TCRB rearrangement was left unresolved. A moderate but significant shortening of TCRB CDR3 length was observed in type 1 diabetes patients in all four CD4+ subsets.

Worth noting for this clone: Its antigen remains unidentified. No much larger clone exists at a distance of one base, and base qualities are not known.

This TCR was sampled from a man aged 18 to 30 with type 1 diabetes. Sequenced input: naive CD4+ T cells from blood. Interpreted using the paper, the cell subset or site label stands for: true naive CD4+ T cells.

CDR3 region: CASSWGDSYNEQFF. The DNA sequence reads TGTGCCAGTAGTTGGGGGGACAGCTACAATGAGCAGTTCTTC. This sequence uses TRBV19 and TRBJ2-1, with TRBD1 as a weak D call on 7 bases. CDR1 and CDR2 (LNHDA, SQIVND) derive from the germline V gene (reference sequence). Including cysteine and phenylalanine, the CDR3 has 14 amino acids. Only the CDR3 DNA is retained, 42 bases long and in frame from the first base. The trim is 5 bases for V and 3 bases for J, with a gap of 11 bases between the germline ends.